Listed below are T cell receptor beta chains from one sample, sequenced in a study of control samples from healthy donors and cancer patients. Some clones are missing from TCRdb's copy, which holds only in-frame ones; the method was immunoSEQ multiplex PCR. Here the sample spans around 150,000 clones, roughly 89% being singletons. Sample: blood. These receptors were taken from a man aged 25 to 40 in good health. Both conserved end residues are part of each CDR3. The D gene is left open where the match is weak. Where a row states a size, it is once, few, many or the class of an expanded clone; other rows omit it.

v_call	clone_size	d_call	j_call	cdr3_nt	cdr3_aa
TRBV4-3	.	.	TRBJ1-2	TGCGCCAGCAGCCAAGATGCAGTGGATGACTATGGCTACACCTTC	CASSQDAVDDYGYTF
TRBV27	.	.	TRBJ1-2	TGTGCCAGCAGAAGGAAAGGGGCGGGCTATGGCTACACCTTC	CASRRKGAGYGYTF
TRBV13	.	.	TRBJ1-5	TGTGCCAGCAGCTTAGCACCATCGACCGGTATAGCGTATCAGCCCCAGCATTTT	CASSLAPSTGIAYQPQHF
TRBV4-1	.	TRBD1	TRBJ2-1	TGCGCCAGCAGCCAAGGGGGACAGGCCTACAATGAGCAGTTCTTC	CASSQGGQAYNEQFF
TRBV24-1	.	TRBD1	TRBJ1-5	TGTGCCACCAGTGATCCGGGACAGGGTTCTCATCAGCCCCAGCATTTT	CATSDPGQGSHQPQHF
TRBV6-5	.	TRBD1	TRBJ1-6	TGTGCCAGCGACAGGGGGCACGGCTCTAATTCACCCCTCCACTTT	CASDRGHGSNSPLHF
TRBV5-1	.	.	TRBJ2-3	TGCGCCAGCAGCTCAGCAGACCTTGATACGCAGTATTTT	CASSSADLDTQYF
TRBV5-6	.	.	TRBJ1-1	TGTGCCAGCAGCTTCCGCCCCCAGAACACTGAAGCTTTCTTT	CASSFRPQNTEAFF
TRBV24-1	.	TRBD2	TRBJ2-5	TGTGCCACCCAGGCTAGCGGGAACCAAGAGACCCAGTACTTC	CATQASGNQETQYF
TRBV5-8	.	.	TRBJ1-2	TGTGCCAGCAGCTTTCAAAGTGGAACTTATGGCTACACCTTC	CASSFQSGTYGYTF
TRBV27	.	.	TRBJ1-6	TGTGCCAGCAGTGATCGACCCACCGTGGGGTCACCCCTCCACTTT	CASSDRPTVGSPLHF
TRBV3-1/TRBV3-2	.	.	TRBJ1-4	TGTGCCAGCAGCCCTCTAGGGGTTCTGGAGAGGCTGTTTTTT	CASSPLGVLERLFF
TRBV2	.	TRBD1	TRBJ2-7	TGTGCCAGCAGTGTTGGTAGGGGACAGATCTCCTACGAGCAGTACTTC	CASSVGRGQISYEQYF
TRBV6-5	.	TRBD2	TRBJ2-3	TGTGCCAGCAGTCCCCTAGCGGGGGTGGGAGATACGCAGTATTTT	CASSPLAGVGDTQYF
TRBV7-7	.	TRBD2	TRBJ2-1	TGTGCCAGCAGCTTAGAGACGGGAGGCTACAATGAGCAGTTCTTC	CASSLETGGYNEQFF
TRBV3-1/TRBV3-2	.	.	TRBJ1-1	TGTGCCAGCAGCCGGAGCGGAGTGAGGACTGAAGCTTTCTTT	CASSRSGVRTEAFF
TRBV11-2	once	TRBD2	TRBJ2-5	TGTGCCAGCAGCTTACGGCCTGGGAGGGGCTTTTACCAAGAGACCCAGTACTTC	CASSLRPGRGFYQETQYF
TRBV3-1/TRBV3-2	.	TRBD1	TRBJ2-7	TGTGCCAGCAGCCGGACAGGGTACGAGCAGTACTTC	CASSRTGYEQYF
TRBV3-1/TRBV3-2	once	.	TRBJ1-3	TGTGCCAGCAGCCAAGAAGGCGTCCACACCATATATTTT	CASSQEGVHTIYF
TRBV7-9	.	TRBD1	TRBJ1-5	TGTGCCAGCAGCCACCCCGGGACAGGGATACAGCCCCAGCATTTT	CASSHPGTGIQPQHF
TRBV2	.	.	TRBJ2-3	TGTGCCAGCAGTGAATTAGATACGCAGTATTTT	CASSELDTQYF
TRBV2	.	.	TRBJ2-3	TGTGCCAGCAAACGAGGTGAAGGCACAGATACGCAGTATTTT	CASKRGEGTDTQYF
TRBV11-3	.	.	TRBJ1-6	TGTGCCAGCAGCTTAAGGTCCTCACCCCTCCACTTT	CASSLRSSPLHF
TRBV29-1	.	TRBD2	TRBJ2-7	TGCAGCGTTCGACTAGCGGGATTGTACGAGCAGTACTTC	CSVRLAGLYEQYF
TRBV7-3	.	.	TRBJ2-1	TGTGCCAGCAGCCTGGACCCCGGAGAGCTCAATGAGCAGTTCTTC	CASSLDPGELNEQFF
TRBV2	.	.	TRBJ1-2	TGTGCCAGCAGTGGGACGCGAACTAACTATGGCTACACCTTC	CASSGTRTNYGYTF
TRBV19	.	.	TRBJ1-5	TGTGCCAGTTCCTTTTTCGGGGGGGGTGCGGAGCCCCAGCATTTT	CASSFFGGGAEPQHF
TRBV29-1	.	TRBD1	TRBJ1-1	TGCAGCGTTCTCCAGGGGGCATCGAATCTGGACACTGAAGCTTTCTTT	CSVLQGASNLDTEAFF
TRBV19	.	.	TRBJ1-2	TGTGCCAGCAGCATGACCGAGCATGGCTACACCTTC	CASSMTEHGYTF
TRBV3-1/TRBV3-2	few	.	TRBJ1-2	TGTGCCAGCAGCCAAGAAACCCCACGACAGGATGGCTACACCTTC	CASSQETPRQDGYTF